This T cell receptor beta chain originates from a study of T cell repertoires in cytomegalovirus infection. On the study more broadly: Recently identified HLA-C-restricted CMV epitopes were among the peptides used. An indication of both CMV infection and matching HLA type came from public TCR beta signatures. Study-wide findings and caveats: In two of eight donors, the top clonotype was HLA-C-restricted CMV-specific.

This clonotype was seen at least ten times. The target antigen is unknown. MiXCR was run by TCRdb on the reads, yielding one entry per CDR3 protein. The sample shows 80,000 or so distinct CDR3 sequences, about 24% of them seen only once. The sample consisted of CD8+ T cells from cultured PBMCs, taken from culture after CMV antigen stimulation. The sequence derives from a human donor in good health (CMV status not recorded). Some clones in this sample may be carry-over from other donors' samples.

The CDR3 protein is CASSFETSGGAFSKNIQYF. In DNA, the CDR3 is TGTGCCAGCAGTTTTGAGACTAGCGGGGGGGCCTTTTCCAAAAACATTCAGTACTTC. This rearrangement joins TRBV6-2 or TRBV6-3 to TRBJ2-4; 14 bases map to TRBD2. The CDR3 runs to 19 residues. Germline V gene lookup returns CDR1 MNHEY and CDR2 SVGEGT. Trimming at V came to 4 bases and at J to 2 bases, leaving 10 bases not matched to a gene.